The entry below gives a single T cell receptor (beta chain) sequence along with its context. Its specificity is not known. TCRdb re-analyzed the PCR reads through MiXCR. The sample gives about 16,000 clones, approximately 32% of which show up once; approximately 7% is in the top ten. This record belongs to a study of metastatic and nonmetastatic thyroid tumors. Overall study context: Repertoires were compared across blood and tumor or nodule tissue from malignant and benign thyroid patients. Overall study results and limits: Within blood and tumor, benign nodules reportedly had significantly lower TCR beta diversity than malignant thyroid tumors did.

Thyroid surgery was performed in patients who had received no treatment beforehand. Germline V gene lookup returns CDR1 LGHNT and CDR2 FRNRAP. Losses at the gene ends were 2 bases for V and 2 bases for J; bases not matched to a gene: 4. There are 15 residues in the CDR3. Specimen: tumor tissue. The receptor's source is a female donor with papillary thyroid cancer or a benign thyroid nodule (not recorded which). Some clones in this sample may be carry-over from other donors' samples. This chain uses TRBV12-5 with TRBJ2-3, with 7 nucleotides matching TRBD2. CDR3 in DNA: TGTGCTAGTGGTTTGACGGCGGGGGTCACAGATACGCAGTATTTT. It codes for CASGLTAGVTDTQYF.